This is a list of T cell receptor beta chains from one sample in a study of T cell clones after liver transplantation. The protocol was immunoSEQ multiplex PCR, while the TCRdb copy is restricted to in-frame clones and leaves out a portion. The sample shows roughly 120,000 clones, over 75% of them seen only once. The sequencing here drew on CD4+ T cells from blood, taken 12 months after liver transplant. The receptors here all came from a human patient who received a liver transplant. Certain T cells may be donor cells from the graft. CDR3s include the opening cysteine and the closing phenylalanine or tryptophan.

V: TRBV21-1
J: TRBJ2-3
CDR3: CASSPRPDTQYF

V: TRBV18
J: TRBJ1-5
CDR3: CASSLGTGVPSNQPQHF

V: TRBV5-5
J: TRBJ2-7
CDR3: CASSLDSFRDEQYF

V: TRBV5-8
J: TRBJ2-7
CDR3: CASSLGQGGTYEQYF

V: TRBV7-2
J: TRBJ2-1
CDR3: CASSLDSGMQYNEQFF

V: TRBV30
J: TRBJ2-3
CDR3: CAWSRTGSTDTQYF

V: TRBV27
J: TRBJ2-7
CDR3: CASSFATTGIYEQYF

V: TRBV5-4
J: TRBJ1-1
CDR3: CASSPADRGKYTEAFF

V: TRBV6-5
J: TRBJ1-1
CDR3: CASSSGAQAFF

V: TRBV30
J: TRBJ2-5
CDR3: CAWNGRETQYF

V: TRBV11-2
J: TRBJ2-2
CDR3: CASRPTDGAVANTGELFF

V: TRBV19
J: TRBJ1-4
CDR3: CASGPRRQVGNEKLFF

V: TRBV10-2
J: TRBJ2-1
CDR3: CASSDRRASGNNEQFF

V: TRBV29-1
J: TRBJ2-1
CDR3: CSVEFLSSYNEQFF

V: TRBV14
J: TRBJ2-1
CDR3: CASSSSWDRSHSFHNEQFF

V: TRBV19
J: TRBJ1-4
CDR3: CASTAPRVRATNEKLFF

V: TRBV7-9
J: TRBJ1-5
CDR3: CASSFLADQPQHF

V: TRBV4-3
J: TRBJ2-1
CDR3: CASSQDLGNEQFF

V: TRBV28
J: TRBJ1-2
CDR3: CASSSGGSNYGYTF

V: TRBV9
J: TRBJ2-4
CDR3: CASSSGQGGTKNIQYF

V: TRBV29-1
J: TRBJ1-2
CDR3: CSALGQGRGYTF

V: TRBV28
J: TRBJ2-7
CDR3: CASTLSGPGYEQYF

V: TRBV6-6
J: TRBJ2-6
CDR3: CASSRAGGANVLTF

V: TRBV10-3
J: TRBJ2-4
CDR3: CAISEGQPLAKNIQYF

V: TRBV19
J: TRBJ2-7
CDR3: CASSGKVFTYEQYF

V: TRBV11-3
J: TRBJ1-1
CDR3: CASSLYTGNTEAFF

V: TRBV6-1
J: TRBJ2-2
CDR3: CASSELAGVPGELFF

V: TRBV29-1
J: TRBJ1-2
CDR3: CSVDFQGISDGYTF

V: TRBV7-8
J: TRBJ1-5
CDR3: CASSLGEGVISNQPQHF

V: TRBV25-1
J: TRBJ1-5
CDR3: CASSDASSGFQPQHF

V: TRBV28
J: TRBJ1-1
CDR3: CASRARTGVGTEAFF

V: TRBV18
J: TRBJ2-7
CDR3: CASSGSGSGYEQYF

V: TRBV28
J: TRBJ2-7
CDR3: CASKLPTGPQAYEQYF

V: TRBV6-1
J: TRBJ2-5
CDR3: CASSGTQEETQYF

V: TRBV5-1
J: TRBJ2-5
CDR3: CASSLVGLAMETQYF

V: TRBV11-2
J: TRBJ2-2
CDR3: CASSRVIGGTNTGELFF

V: TRBV7-8
J: TRBJ2-1
CDR3: CASSTDRGVQGYNEQFF

V: TRBV11-2
J: TRBJ2-5
CDR3: CASSSSRGGETQYF

V: TRBV2
J: TRBJ1-6
CDR3: CASRTGDSPLHF

V: TRBV5-4
J: TRBJ2-1
CDR3: CASSRPGNLGNEQFF

V: TRBV5-4
J: TRBJ2-4
CDR3: CASSLEIAKNIQYF

V: TRBV11-2
J: TRBJ2-5
CDR3: CASATRGGQVVETQYF

V: TRBV13
J: TRBJ2-1
CDR3: CASSLLGQGLNNNEQFF

V: TRBV5-1
J: TRBJ2-2
CDR3: CASSGRQGNTGELFF

V: TRBV29-1
J: TRBJ1-1
CDR3: CSVAGGAEAFF

V: TRBV7-9
J: TRBJ1-5
CDR3: CASSLGGGQPQHF

V: TRBV5-5
J: TRBJ1-4
CDR3: CASSPGPGNEKLFF

V: TRBV19
J: TRBJ2-2
CDR3: CASRLAGVVGELFF

V: TRBV28
J: TRBJ1-1
CDR3: CASRPQTDEAFF

V: TRBV5-1
J: TRBJ1-2
CDR3: CASSLDGTGNGYTF

V: TRBV4-2
J: TRBJ2-1
CDR3: CASSLQPGGYDNEQFF

V: TRBV2
J: TRBJ2-5
CDR3: CASSEAAQVIETQYF

V: TRBV5-1
J: TRBJ1-2
CDR3: CASSLGQNYGYTF

V: TRBV7-2
J: TRBJ2-2
CDR3: CASSLNPTGRNGELFF

V: TRBV18
J: TRBJ1-4
CDR3: CASSPGLNEKLFF

V: TRBV5-1
J: TRBJ2-1
CDR3: CASSSAGTSGNEQFF

V: TRBV6-1
J: TRBJ2-1
CDR3: CASKLAGINEQFF

V: TRBV4-1
J: TRBJ2-7
CDR3: CASSQEGGAGPYEQYF

V: TRBV18
J: TRBJ2-7
CDR3: CASSPLSSYEQYF